This TCR beta chain was documented in a study of cytomegalovirus exposure and HLA in healthy donors. Trimming cost V 7 bases and J 1 base; bases outside gene matches: 6. Per germline, CDR1 LNHDA and CDR2 SQIVND (reference sequence). The CDR3 covers 15 residues. Primers for the PCR totalled 60 Vbeta and 13 Jbeta. Assay used: immunoSEQ multiplex PCR; TCRdb lists only in-frame clones, some missing. The sample holds about 140,000 clones, approximately 80% seen once. The sample was PBMCs. This sequence originates from a woman aged 60 to 75 in good health and CMV-seropositive. This rearrangement joins TRBV19 to TRBJ2-1; TRBD1 matches 8 bases. The CDR3 region is CASNHRGESYNEQFF. The CDR3 nucleotides are TGTGCCAGTAACCACAGGGGGGAGTCCTACAATGAGCAGTTCTTC.